The T cell receptor (beta chain) under discussion was sequenced for a study of Graves' ophthalmopathy and Graves' hyperthyroidism. Study outcomes and limitations: The study's model predicted ophthalmopathy progression at 70.59% sensitivity and 72.22% specificity. Detected in blood as well were most expanded thyroid clonotypes with frequency above 0.001. A model built from 13 signatures distinguished ophthalmopathy from stable hyperthyroidism with approximately 89% sensitivity and less than 83% specificity.

This clonotype was detected many times. The antigen is unknown. For repertoire sequencing, the TCR beta CDR3 regions were amplified from RNA transcripts. The authors performed first-round RT-PCR with HTBI primers and then a second-round multiplex PCR. TCRdb independently ran MiXCR on the multiplex PCR reads; one entry per CDR3 protein. Among roughly 600,000 distinct CDR3 sequences, 35% to 45% were seen once, and the ten largest hold about 4.6%. This CDR3 comprises 14 residues. Germline values: CDR1 DFQATT, CDR2 SNEGSKA (reference sequence). V shed 2 bases and J shed 0 bases, with 10 bases lying between them. Establishment of the diagnosis relied upon clinical symptoms, serum thyroxine, TRAb, thyroid ultrasound and orbital computed tomography.

This rearrangement joins TRBV20-1 to TRBJ1-2; D remains ambiguous. The sequenced sample was peripheral blood or thyroid tissue (not recorded which). This TCR came from an adult man with Graves' hyperthyroidism. DNA for the CDR3: TGCAGTGCTAGATCGGCAGGTCCTAACTATGGCTACACCTTC. Amino acids: CSARSAGPNYGYTF.